This T cell receptor (beta chain) originates from a study of blood T cell repertoires in COVID-19 (dated by TCRdb to 2020 to 2022). Looking at the study overall: Collaborator samples came from the United States, Italy and Spain and covered acute and convalescent phases of COVID-19. Subjects who had been exposed to COVID-19, were actively infected with it, or had recovered from it provided the deeply sampled blood TCRbeta repertoires that made up the dataset. The prospective study material was composed of cDNA or gDNA derived from T cells, B-cell-depleted T cells, or PBMCs. The repertoires were released in a freely available public database meant as a resource for research on the immune response to SARS-CoV-2. HLA class I and class II types, where available, came from metadata supplied by the sample provider rather than from assay-based typing. Samples were obtained from the ongoing ImmuneRACE study (first 160 participants) and from about 1,300 subjects provided by 6 global collaborators. Sample metadata almost always included a de-identified subject ID, COVID-19 status, age in years and sex. What the authors observed across the whole study: How much clinical and demographic metadata was included differed by source and by participant, and the metadata was provided uncurated.

V sheds 8 bases and J sheds 1 base, leaving 11 bases between their ends. CDR1 and CDR2 (MGHDK, SYGVNS) derive from the germline V gene. The CDR3 contains 13 residues, cysteine and phenylalanine counted. The kept DNA is CDR3 alone, 39 bases in frame from the first base. TCRbeta CDR3 regions were amplified from genomic DNA using the immunoSEQ Assay, a bias-controlled multiplex PCR. The original pipeline was this. Within the assay, amplification of reference gene primers was used to estimate how many nucleated cells each sample contained. To quantify the absolute abundance of each unique TCRbeta CDR3 rearrangement, sequence reads were collapsed and filtered. Productive Simpson clonality was computed per sample as the square root of Simpson's diversity index over productive rearrangements. This is the immuneACCESS table as TCRdb keeps it, with only in-frame sequences that have V and J called. A part of the clones is gone; compared with another copy, unresolved V genes explain less than half, and the rest is unexplained. That table supplies the V and J calls and clone size; D and trimming were determined from the DNA. Within this sample are about 250,000 clones, with over 70% of them counted one time only. The ten biggest clones cover 4.5% to 6.5% of the sample.

Points on this clone: Its antigen is still unknown. No quality values exist for individual bases; no much larger clone is one base distant.

The collaborating institutions used their own protocols to collect whole blood in K2EDTA tubes. For TCRbeta analysis, collaborator samples were shipped as frozen whole blood, as isolated PBMCs, or as DNA extracted from either sample type. This TCR was sampled from a man older than 75 with acute or convalescent COVID-19. The sample taken for sequencing was peripheral blood. The rearranged chain carries TRBV25-1 and TRBJ1-1; the D gene lacks a confident call. Read as DNA, the sequence is TGTGCCAGCGGGCACACAGCGAACACTGAAGCTTTCTTT. Its product reads: CASGHTANTEAFF.